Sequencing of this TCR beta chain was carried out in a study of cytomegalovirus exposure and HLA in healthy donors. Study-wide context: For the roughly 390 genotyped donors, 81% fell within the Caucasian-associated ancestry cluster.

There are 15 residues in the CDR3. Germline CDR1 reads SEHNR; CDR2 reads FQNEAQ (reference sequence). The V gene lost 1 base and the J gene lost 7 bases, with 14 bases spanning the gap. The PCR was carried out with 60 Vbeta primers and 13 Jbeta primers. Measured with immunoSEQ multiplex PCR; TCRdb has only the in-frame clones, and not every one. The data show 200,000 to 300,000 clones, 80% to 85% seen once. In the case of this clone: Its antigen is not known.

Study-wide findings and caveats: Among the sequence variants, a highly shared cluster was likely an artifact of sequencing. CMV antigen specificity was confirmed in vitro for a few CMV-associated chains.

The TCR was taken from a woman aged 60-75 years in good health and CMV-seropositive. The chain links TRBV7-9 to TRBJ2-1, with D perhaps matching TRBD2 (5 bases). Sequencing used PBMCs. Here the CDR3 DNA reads TGTGCCAGCAGCTTAGGGGCCGGGATCGTTAATGAGCAGTTCTTC. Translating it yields CASSLGAGIVNEQFF.